This T cell receptor beta chain appears in the sequencing data of a study of a mutant IDH1 vaccine in newly diagnosed glioma. Trimming cost V 7 bases and J 2 bases; bases outside gene matches: 5. The length of the CDR3 is 15 residues. Germline assignment: CDR1 LNHDA and CDR2 SQIVND (reference sequence). Time point of the sample: week 11, during vaccination. Doses consisted of 300 ug of mutant IDH1 20-mer peptide each, paired with topical imiquimod. New WHO grade 3 or 4 astrocytomas that were IDH1-mutant and ATRX-lost occurred in the donors. Broader study findings: Vaccine-induced responses were seen in more than 90% of patients, spanning several MHC alleles.

Assay: immunoSEQ multiplex PCR; the TCRdb copy retains only in-frame clones and omits some. The sample consists of about 110,000 clones, about nine tenths of them appearing once. On this clone itself: Its antigen remains unidentified.

The specimen was PBMCs, collected from a glioma patient whose treatment included an IDH1 peptide vaccine. V usage is TRBV19 and J usage is TRBJ2-7; 13 bases agree with TRBD2. The sequence was obtained from a woman between 45 and 65 years old with glioma. CDR3 in DNA: TGTGCCAGTAACTTCGGACTAGCGGGAGCCTACGAGCAGTACTTC. It translates to CASNFGLAGAYEQYF.